The text below deals with one TCR beta chain. This clonotype was seen repeatedly, ten times or more. Its target antigen remains unknown. Base qualities are not provided; no much larger clone lies one nucleotide away. To demonstrate the VDJtools post-analysis software, the study profiled TCR beta repertoires from the peripheral blood of about 13 young patients with multiple sclerosis. Multiple sclerosis patients were children and adolescents aged about 6 to 16 years. To prepare the library, PCR was applied. Sequenced using an Illumina HiSeq 2500. To reduce PCR and sequencing biases, unique molecular identifiers were built into the TCR beta cDNA libraries. Roughly 0.5 million cDNA molecules were obtained per 1 to 10 million input T cells, so each molecule approximated one T cell. The same protocol used for the earlier healthy control dataset was applied to prepare and sequence the patient libraries. Samples belonging to the same batch were prepared together, multiplexed and sequenced on a shared HiSeq lane. In the paper's pipeline: Raw barcoded reads were processed with MIGEC, discarding single-read molecular identifier groups before consensus assembly and CDR3 extraction. VDJtools was used for post-analysis of the clonotype tables, with diversity normalized by down-sampling every dataset to the smallest sample size. In repertoire overlap clustering, CDR3 amino acid sequences, but not nucleotide sequences, were matched to correct batch-related cross-sample contamination. TCRdb trimmed public reads at Q25 via fastp, called clones via MiXCR and kept in-frame beta chains. Rows matching on CDR3 protein sequence are summarized as one entry with the most common DNA and genes. Clone size and V and J calls follow TCRdb, not the original study. The sample yields hundreds of thousands of distinct CDR3 sequences; roughly 47% were counted once. The leading ten clones occupy over 1.5% of the sample.

This sample was included in a study of post-analysis software for immune sequencing data (dated by TCRdb to the mid-2010s). General notes on the study: Disease courses on record covered relapsing-remitting, secondary progressive and progressive-relapsing multiple sclerosis, though some patients had no subtype annotation. Patient repertoires were compared against about a dozen previously published healthy control repertoires from donors aged roughly 6 to 27 years. A subset of samples was prepared in parallel using single-end sample barcoding, then pooled and co-amplified after Illumina adapter ligation.

The study at large found these results: Strong co-clustering of samples prepared in the same batch was shown by direct clustering with F measure, prompting a batch-effect correction. The control group was slightly older than the multiple sclerosis patient group. Compared with controls, multiple sclerosis patients had significantly lower normalized Chao1 diversity, a finding suggesting substantial peripheral T-cell clonal expansion.

The material sequenced was blood. The TCR sequence derives from a girl aged 10-17 years with multiple sclerosis.

The encoded CDR3 is CASSPDTDTQYF. DNA sequence: TGTGCCAGCAGCCCGGACACAGATACGCAGTATTTT. The chain uses TRBV7-2 and TRBJ2-3; the D gene is unclear. V is reduced by 5 bases and J by 2 bases, leaving a spacing of 5 bases between them. CDR1 and CDR2, per the germline V gene, are SGHTA and FQGNSA. The CDR3 has 12 amino acids, counting the end cysteine and phenylalanine. Only CDR3 DNA is held: 36 bases, read in frame from base 1.